Presented here are 24 T cell receptor beta chains from one specimen sequenced in a study of early T cells in non-severe SARS-CoV-2 infection. TCRdb re-called the 5' RACE reads through MiXCR, storing one row per CDR3 protein. The table has 55,000 or so distinct CDR3 sequences, around 10% seen once. Input material: whole blood. These receptors were obtained from an adult who was a healthcare worker with PCR-confirmed SARS-CoV-2 infection or an uninfected control (not recorded which).

This clonotype was detected ten times or more. The J gene is TRBJ1-2, the V gene TRBV28; possibly TRBD1 for D (5 bases). Germline CDR1 reads MDHEN; CDR2 reads SYDVKM. CDR3 size: 13 residues. The V and J ends lost 4 bases and 3 bases respectively, with 9 bases between them. CDR3: CASSYRGYYGYTF. CDR3 nucleotide sequence: TGTGCCAGCAGTTACCGGGGGTACTATGGCTACACCTTC.

V gene TRBV28 combines with J gene TRBJ2-4, with 9 bases aligning to TRBD1. Germline V gives CDR1 MDHEN, CDR2 SYDVKM. The CDR3 runs 14 residues. V dropped 5 bases and J dropped 5; count of bases not matched to a gene: 4. CDR3 DNA sequence: TGTGCCAGCAGTCCACAGGGGGCGGAAAACATTCAGTACTTC. It is translated as CASSPQGAENIQYF.

This clonotype was picked up many times. The rearrangement joins TRBV19 to TRBJ2-1, with unresolved D. Germline V lookup: CDR1 LNHDA, CDR2 SQIVND (reference sequence). The CDR3 is 12 amino acids. Trimming left V 3 bases short and J 6 bases short, with 6 bases between. In DNA, the CDR3 is TGTGCCAGTAGTATCCGAGGCAATGAGCAGTTCTTC. Translated: CASSIRGNEQFF.

The V gene is TRBV5-1, the J gene TRBJ1-1; tentatively, D is TRBD1 (5 bases). V dropped 4 bases and J dropped 4 bases, with 14 bases sitting between them. Per the germline V gene, CDR1 is SGHRS and CDR2 is YFSETQ. The CDR3 consists of 14 residues. The CDR3 coding sequence is TGCGCCAGCAGCCCCCCCAGGGACTTCACTGAAGCTTTCTTT. Residues: CASSPPRDFTEAFF.

This clonotype came up many times. The genes are TRBV11-2 and TRBJ2-1; 7 nucleotides line up with TRBD2. CDR1 and CDR2 from the germline V gene are SGHAT and FQNNGV. The V segment lost 1 base and the J segment 3 bases; nucleotides outside the gene matches: 12. The CDR3 loop spans 18 amino acids. The CDR3 is CASSLAGPGGTNYNEQFF. The CDR3 DNA reads TGTGCCAGCAGCTTAGCGGGGCCCGGGGGGACTAACTACAATGAGCAGTTCTTC.

This sequence joins TRBV5-6 and TRBJ2-2; TRBD2 aligns across 8 bases. CDR3 length: 15 residues. The V and J ends lost 6 bases and 1 base, in that order; junction bases with no gene match: 5. Germline values: CDR1 SGHDT, CDR2 YYEEEE. The CDR3 is CASKAGGWNTGELFF. Here the CDR3 DNA reads TGTGCCAGCAAGGCGGGAGGTTGGAACACCGGGGAGCTGTTTTTT.

About this clonotype: A junction end diverges from the germline sequence, so it may reflect a read error. The chain couples TRBV7-6 to TRBJ2-7; unclear D gene. This CDR3 spans 16 amino acids. Germline CDR1 and CDR2: SGHVS and FNYEAQ. CDR3 residues: CASSLEGRTSSYEHYF. The CDR3 nucleotides are TGTGCCAGCAGCTTAGAGGGCAGGACCAGCTCCTACGAGCACTACTTC.

The chain recombines TRBV4-1 with TRBJ1-2; TRBD1 agrees at 11 bases. The CDR3 spans 17 residues. Germline V CDR1 and CDR2: MGHRA, YSYEKL. Losses at the gene ends were 5 bases for V and 3 bases for J; bases not matched to a gene: 11. CDR3 in amino acids: CASSYLAGQGADYGYTF. Here the CDR3 DNA reads TGCGCCAGCAGCTACCTAGCCGGACAGGGGGCAGACTATGGCTACACCTTC.

The chain recombines TRBV28 with TRBJ2-7; tentatively, D is TRBD1 (6 bases). Germline values: CDR1 MDHEN, CDR2 SYDVKM. The CDR3 covers 14 residues. V shed 5 bases and J shed 3 bases, with 14 bases lying between them. The CDR3 nucleotides are TGTGCCAGCAGTCGAGCCGGGACATACTACGAGCAGTACTTC. Its protein is CASSRAGTYYEQYF.

This clonotype has just a few counts. The rearrangement links TRBV10-2 to TRBJ1-5, with D tentatively TRBD1 (6 bases). The CDR3 sequence is 16 residues long. The germline V gene has CDR1 WSHSY and CDR2 SAAADI. Deletions cut 4 bases from V and 4 bases from J, with 17 bases between. The CDR3 is CASSAVSGAPNQPQHF. The CDR3, as DNA: TGCGCCAGCAGTGCAGTTTCGGGGGCGCCGAATCAGCCCCAGCATTTT.

Ten or more counts support this clonotype. The genes are TRBV27 and TRBJ2-7; 9 bases map to TRBD1. The CDR3 covers 16 residues. Trimming cost V 5 bases and J 3 bases; bases outside gene matches: 11. Germline CDR1 MNHEY, CDR2 SMNVEV (reference sequence). The CDR3 protein is CASSIQTGGIGYEQYF. DNA of the CDR3: TGTGCCAGCAGTATTCAAACAGGGGGCATTGGCTACGAGCAGTACTTC.

The CDR3 loop reads CATSRDASGSSYEQYF. Written as DNA, the CDR3 is TGTGCCACCAGCAGAGACGCTAGCGGGAGCTCCTACGAGCAGTACTTC. The genes are TRBV15 and TRBJ2-7, with TRBD2 matching over 10 bases. With 0 bases clipped from V and 0 bases from J, the junction kept 2 bases outside the gene matches. Germline CDR1 is LNHNV and CDR2 is YYDKDF (reference sequence). The CDR3 covers 16 residues.

CDR3 in amino acids: CASTQPLYNEQFF. CDR3 coding DNA: TGTGCCAGCACCCAGCCACTATACAATGAGCAGTTCTTC. The rearrangement uses TRBV25-1 and TRBJ2-1; D remains ambiguous. The V end was cut by 7 bases, the J end by 4 bases, with 11 bases between. The CDR3 length is 13 residues. Germline V gives CDR1 MGHDK, CDR2 SYGVNS.

This clonotype appeared a few times. V and J are TRBV9 and TRBJ2-7; D is ambiguous. The germline gives CDR1 SGDLS, CDR2 YYNGEE. The CDR3 covers 13 residues. V was cut by 2 bases and J by 7 bases, with 13 bases left in between. The CDR3 DNA sequence: TGTGCCAGCAGCGTTGGGCCCGAAAGGGAGCAGTACTTC. Protein product: CASSVGPEREQYF.

The genes are TRBV6-6 and TRBJ1-4; D not certain. Germline CDR1 reads MNHNY; CDR2 reads SVGAGI (reference sequence). Trimming left V 3 bases short and J 4 bases short, with 3 bases between. CDR3 length: 12 residues. The CDR3 DNA reads TGTGCCAGCAGTTATATTAATGAAAAACTGTTTTTT. Amino acids: CASSYINEKLFF.

This clonotype was picked up one time. CDR3 sequence: CASSRDLSNDEQFF. CDR3 bases: TGTGCCAGCAGCAGGGACTTGTCTAATGATGAGCAGTTCTTC. The chain carries TRBV7-2 and TRBJ2-1, with a possible D match to TRBD2 (6 bases). CDR3 size: 14 residues. Trimming took 5 bases from V and 8 from J, leaving 16 bases between them. The V gene's germline CDR1 is SGHTA and CDR2 FQGNSA.

This chain connects TRBV3-1 to TRBJ2-1; 13 bases are shared with TRBD2. The germline V gene has CDR1 LGHDT and CDR2 YNNKEL (reference sequence). CDR3 size: 13 residues. Trimming removed 8 bases from V and 7 bases from J; junction bases left unmatched: 2. CDR3 DNA: TGTGCCAGCGGACTAGCGGGAGCTAATGAGCAGTTCTTC. Translating gives CASGLAGANEQFF.

Worth noting for this clonotype: This could be a read error, since a much larger clone is one nucleotide away. The V gene is TRBV5-1, the J gene TRBJ2-3; a weak D match, TRBD2 (5 bases). Germline V CDR1 and CDR2: SGHRS, YFSETQ. This CDR3 has 14 amino acids. CDR3 region: CASSQAASTDTRYF. The CDR3 nucleotides read TGCGCCAGCAGTCAGGCAGCTAGCACAGATACGCGGTATTTT.

The chain joins TRBV10-3 to TRBJ2-1; D is uncertain. The V end was cut by 3 bases, the J end by 10 bases, with 10 bases between. The CDR3 contains 12 residues. Germline lookup yields CDR1 ENHRY and CDR2 SYGVKD. In DNA, the CDR3 is TGTGCCATCAGTGAAGGGTACTTAGAGCAGTTCTTC. This codes for CAISEGYLEQFF.

V and J are TRBV3-1 and TRBJ2-2; D not resolved. The CDR3 loop spans 16 amino acids. Per germline, CDR1 LGHDT and CDR2 YNNKEL (reference sequence). V lost 1 base and J 0 bases, leaving 9 bases between the germline ends. CDR3: CASSQVAPTNTGELFF. The CDR3 DNA is TGTGCCAGCAGCCAAGTAGCACCCACGAACACCGGGGAGCTGTTTTTT.

This clonotype was counted at least ten times. V usage is TRBV19 and J usage is TRBJ1-2; D perhaps matches TRBD1 (6 bases). V shed 6 bases and J shed 3 bases, with 17 bases lying between them. CDR1 is LNHDA, CDR2 SQIVND, per germline (reference sequence). CDR3 length: 15 residues. The DNA for the CDR3 is TGTGCCAGTAGCGACTCTGCGGGGGCGTACTATGGCTACACCTTC. It specifies CASSDSAGAYYGYTF.

This clonotype has a count of ten or more. The rearrangement joins TRBV20-1 to TRBJ2-1; D perhaps matches TRBD2 (5 bases). The V and J ends lost 5 bases and 7 bases respectively, with 21 bases between them. There are 15 residues in the CDR3. CDR1 is DFQATT, CDR2 SNEGSKA, per germline (reference sequence). CDR3 residues: CSAPRAGLLRNEQFF. CDR3 DNA sequence: TGCAGTGCTCCGAGGGCGGGCTTACTAAGGAATGAGCAGTTCTTC.

The CDR3 region has the DNA TGTGCCAGCAGCTCACCCCCGGGGCAAGAGACCCAGTACTTC. This encodes CASSSPPGQETQYF. The rearrangement links TRBV7-4 to TRBJ2-5; maybe TRBD2 (5 bases). The V gene lost 4 bases and the J gene lost 2 bases, with 11 bases spanning the gap. This CDR3 comprises 14 residues. Per the germline V gene, CDR1 is SGHVT and CDR2 is SQSDAQ.

This clonotype was observed many times. The chain combines TRBV12-3 or TRBV12-4 with TRBJ2-1; 10 nucleotides agree with TRBD1. Trimming at V came to 0 bases and at J to 1 base, leaving 3 bases not matched to a gene. This CDR3 has 17 residues. This chain's CDR3 is CASSLAVGQGSYNEQFF. CDR3 DNA sequence: TGTGCCAGCAGTTTAGCGGTGGGACAGGGGTCCTACAATGAGCAGTTCTTC.